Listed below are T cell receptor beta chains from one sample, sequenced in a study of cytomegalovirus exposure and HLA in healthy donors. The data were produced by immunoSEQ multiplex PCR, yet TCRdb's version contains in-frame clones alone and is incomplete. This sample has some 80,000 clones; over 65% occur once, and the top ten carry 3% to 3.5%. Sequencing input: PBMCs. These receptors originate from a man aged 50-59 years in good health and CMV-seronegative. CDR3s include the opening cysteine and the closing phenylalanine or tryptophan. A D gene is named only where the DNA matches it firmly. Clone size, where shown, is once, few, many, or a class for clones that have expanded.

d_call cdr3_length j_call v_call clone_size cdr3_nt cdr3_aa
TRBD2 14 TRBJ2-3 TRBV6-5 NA TGTGCCAGCAGCCCGGGGGGGCTGGCAGATACGCAGTATTTT CASSPGGLADTQYF
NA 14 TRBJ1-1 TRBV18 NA TGTGCCAGCTCACCCGGGTTAATGAACACTGAAGCTTTCTTT CASSPGLMNTEAFF
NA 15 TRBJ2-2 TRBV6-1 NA TGTGCCAGCAGGAGACTGGCTTCCGACACCGGGGAGCTGTTTTTT CASRRLASDTGELFF
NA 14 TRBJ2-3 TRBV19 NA TGTGCCAGTAATACGCGGGGGCGCACAGATACGCAGTATTTT CASNTRGRTDTQYF
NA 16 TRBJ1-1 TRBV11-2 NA TGTGCCAGCAGTCCGGTCTCAGGGTACATGAACACTGAAGCTTTCTTT CASSPVSGYMNTEAFF
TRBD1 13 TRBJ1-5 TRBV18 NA TGTGCCAGCTCGGGCGGGACAGGGCAGCCCCAGCATTTT CASSGGTGQPQHF
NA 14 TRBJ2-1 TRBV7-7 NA TGTGCTAGCAGCCCCCACGCGGCCTACAATGAGCAGTTCTTC CASSPHAAYNEQFF
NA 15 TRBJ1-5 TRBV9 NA TGTGCCAGCAGCGTAGAGGACAACGGCAATCAGCCCCAGCATTTT CASSVEDNGNQPQHF
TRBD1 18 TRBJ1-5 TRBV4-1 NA TGCGCCAGCAGCCAACTAATGAGCACAGGGGGTAGCAATCAGCCCCAGCATTTT CASSQLMSTGGSNQPQHF
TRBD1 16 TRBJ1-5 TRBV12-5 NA TGTGCTAGTGCCATGGGACAGTTCAGGGGCAATCAGCCCCAGCATTTT CASAMGQFRGNQPQHF
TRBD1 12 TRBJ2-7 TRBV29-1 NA TGCAGCGTTCGGGACAGTCAGTACGAGCAGTACTTC CSVRDSQYEQYF
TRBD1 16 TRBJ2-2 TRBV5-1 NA TGCGCCAGCAGCTTTGGGGACAGACTGAACACCGGGGAGCTGTTTTTT CASSFGDRLNTGELFF
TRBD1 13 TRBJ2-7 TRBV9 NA TGTGCCAGCAGTAGGACAGGGGAGTACGAGCAGTACTTC CASSRTGEYEQYF
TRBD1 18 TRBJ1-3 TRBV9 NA TGTGCCAGCAGCGGAATTCAACAGGGGTTAGCGTCTGGAAACACCATATATTTT CASSGIQQGLASGNTIYF
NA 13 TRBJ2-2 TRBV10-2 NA TGCGCCAGTAACAGGGCGAACACCGGGGAGCTGTTTTTT CASNRANTGELFF
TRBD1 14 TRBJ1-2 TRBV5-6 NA TGTGCCAGCAGCCCATATACAGGGGCCTATGGCTACACCTTC CASSPYTGAYGYTF
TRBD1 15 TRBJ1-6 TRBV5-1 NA TGCGCCAGCAGCTCTACAGGGGGCTGGGGTTCACCCCTCCACTTT CASSSTGGWGSPLHF
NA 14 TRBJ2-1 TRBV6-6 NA TGTGCCACCCTTCTGGCGGACTCCTACAATGAGCAGTTCTTC CATLLADSYNEQFF
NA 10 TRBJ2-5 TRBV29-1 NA TGCAGCGTGGCGCGGGAGACCCAGTACTTC CSVARETQYF
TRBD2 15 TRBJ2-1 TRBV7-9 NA TGTGCCAGCAGCTTACAGGCGGGGGGGCCGAGTGAGCAGTTCTTC CASSLQAGGPSEQFF
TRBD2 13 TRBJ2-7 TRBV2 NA TGTGCCGGACTGACTAGCGGGGGTTACGAGCAGTACTTC CAGLTSGGYEQYF
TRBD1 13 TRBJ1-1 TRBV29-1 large TGCAGCGTTACCGGACAGGTGAACACTGAAGCTTTCTTT CSVTGQVNTEAFF
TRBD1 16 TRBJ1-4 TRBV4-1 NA TGCGCCAGCACCCTCGGCCCGGGACAGAGCAATGAAAAACTGTTTTTT CASTLGPGQSNEKLFF
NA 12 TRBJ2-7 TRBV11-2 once TGTGCCAGCAGCCAAACGGGCTACGAGCAGTACTTC CASSQTGYEQYF
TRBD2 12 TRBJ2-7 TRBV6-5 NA TGTGCCAGTAGCGGGGGGGCCTACGAGCAGTACTTC CASSGGAYEQYF
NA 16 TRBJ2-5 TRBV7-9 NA TGTGCCAGCAGCCCCCGGCAGGGAGGATTGTTGGAGACCCAGTACTTC CASSPRQGGLLETQYF
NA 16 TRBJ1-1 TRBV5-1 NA TGCGCCAGCAGCCCCTCAGTTGCGGGGGGCGGCACTGAAGCTTTCTTT CASSPSVAGGGTEAFF
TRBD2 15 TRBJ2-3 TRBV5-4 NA TGTGCCAGCAGCTTAACTAGCGGAAGTATACATACGCAGTATTTT CASSLTSGSIHTQYF
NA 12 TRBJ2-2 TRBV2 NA TGTGCCAGCGGCCCAGTCGCCGGGGAGCTGTTTTTT CASGPVAGELFF
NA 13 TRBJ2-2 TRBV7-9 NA TGTGCCAGCAGCTTAACAGACCCCGGGGAGCTGTTTTTT CASSLTDPGELFF
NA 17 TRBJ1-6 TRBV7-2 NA TGTGCCAGCAGCTTACGCTGGGGCAAGACAGTTAATTCACCCCTCCACTTT CASSLRWGKTVNSPLHF
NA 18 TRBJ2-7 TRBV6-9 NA TGTGCCAGCAACCGAGTCGCCGTATTCGGTTTAGATATCTACGAGCAGTACTTC CASNRVAVFGLDIYEQYF
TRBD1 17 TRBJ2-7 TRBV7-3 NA TGTGCCAGCAGCTTAAGCGGGACAGGGAAGGGGACCTACGAGCAGTACTTC CASSLSGTGKGTYEQYF
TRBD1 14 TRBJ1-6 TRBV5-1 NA TGCGCCAGCCGCGATGGGACAGGGGCTTCACCCCTCCACTTT CASRDGTGASPLHF
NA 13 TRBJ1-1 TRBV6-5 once TGTGCCAGCAGCCTGCTACGGAACACTGAAGCTTTCTTT CASSLLRNTEAFF
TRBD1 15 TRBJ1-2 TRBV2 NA TGTGCCAGCAGTGCTGGACAGGGTCTTAACTATGGCTACACCTTC CASSAGQGLNYGYTF
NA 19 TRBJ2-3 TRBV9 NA TGTGCCAGCAGCGTAGGTCCGGGCAATCCGGGAAGGTTCACAGATACGCAGTATTTT CASSVGPGNPGRFTDTQYF
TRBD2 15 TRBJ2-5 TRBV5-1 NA TGCGCCAGCAGCCACACTAGCGGGGGAGGGGAGACCCAGTACTTC CASSHTSGGGETQYF
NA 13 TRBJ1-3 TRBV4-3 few TGCGCCAGCAGCCAAGATGCGGCGGACACCATATATTTT CASSQDAADTIYF
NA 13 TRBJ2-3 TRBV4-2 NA TGTGCCAGCAGCCAAGAAACAGGGACAAGCCTGTATTTT CASSQETGTSLYF
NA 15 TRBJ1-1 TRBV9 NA TGTGCCAGCAGCGCTAGCCCCGTGGGAGGGACTGAAGCTTTCTTT CASSASPVGGTEAFF
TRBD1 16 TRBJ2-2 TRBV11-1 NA TGTGCCAGCAGCCCAAGGACAGGGGGCGCTCCCGGGGAGCTGTTTTTT CASSPRTGGAPGELFF
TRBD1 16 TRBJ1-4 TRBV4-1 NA TGCGCCAGCAGCCCGAAGAGGGGACAGGACAATGAAAAACTGTTTTTT CASSPKRGQDNEKLFF
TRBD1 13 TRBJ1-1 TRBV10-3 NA TGTGCCATCAGGACAGGGGTGAACACTGAAGCTTTCTTT CAIRTGVNTEAFF
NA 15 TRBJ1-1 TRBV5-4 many TGTGCCAGCAGCGCGCGACAGGATATGAACACTGAAGCTTTCTTT CASSARQDMNTEAFF
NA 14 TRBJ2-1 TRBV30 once TGTGCCTGGAGACGAGCAGGGGTGGTCCATGAGCAGTTCTTC CAWRRAGVVHEQFF